This TCR beta chain was observed in a study of cytomegalovirus exposure and HLA in healthy donors. The study's findings and limits: Based on reports, TCR beta sequences accurately predicted HLA-A and HLA-B alleles for most subjects. Trimming of TCR beta V- and J-genes showed a link, identified in a later analysis, to a missense DCLRE1C variant.

As concerns this clone: The antigen is not known.

In the PCR, 60 Vbeta and 13 Jbeta primers were used. Profiled with immunoSEQ multiplex PCR; TCRdb holds only in-frame clones, not every one. The sample includes about 70,000 clones, about 67% of them seen just once. The CDR3 is 13 residues long. V shed 5 bases and J shed 2 bases, with 10 bases lying between them. Germline V CDR1 and CDR2: LNHDA, SQIVND (reference sequence). What was sequenced was PBMCs. The chain joins TRBV19 to TRBJ2-7; possibly TRBD1 for D (6 bases). This receptor was identified in a human donor in good health. The CDR3 region is CASSEGGAYEQYF. The CDR3 region has the DNA TGTGCCAGTAGTGAAGGGGGAGCCTACGAGCAGTACTTC.